What follows are 27 T cell receptor beta chains derived from one specimen sequenced in a study of cytomegalovirus exposure and HLA in healthy donors (dated by TCRdb to about 2017). The library was made by the immunoSEQ multiplex PCR assay. For the multiplex PCR, a mixture combining 60 forward primers for TCR Vbeta segments and 13 reverse primers for TCR Jbeta segments was used. TCRdb limited this immuneACCESS table to in-frame rearrangements with V and J called. A share of clones is missing; checked studies link under half to unresolved V genes, and the rest is unexplained. Across this sample there are about 91,000 clones, with roughly 73% seen only once. The top ten hold less than 5.5% of the sample. Sequencing was carried out using PBMCs. Receptors originate from a male donor in good health and CMV-seropositive.

This clone was recorded only once. The chain links TRBV28 to TRBJ1-2; 7 nucleotides line up with TRBD1. The V segment lost 6 bases and the J segment 4 bases; nucleotides outside the gene matches: 8. CDR3 size: 14 residues. The germline CDR1 and CDR2 sequences are MDHEN and SYDVKM. DNA for the CDR3: TGTGCCAGCAGAGCCCCCAGGGGGGCCTATGGCTACACCTTC. It encodes CASRAPRGAYGYTF.

The rearrangement joins TRBV30 to TRBJ1-2; 9 bases line up with TRBD1. With 1 base clipped from V and 5 bases from J, the junction kept 8 bases outside the gene matches. This CDR3 region has 15 residues. Germline V gene sequence: CDR1 GTSNPN, CDR2 SVGIG (reference sequence). CDR3 DNA: TGTGCCTGGAGTGAAAAGGGACAGGGAATTTATGGCTACACCTTC. Translating it yields CAWSEKGQGIYGYTF.

The gene calls are TRBV30 and TRBJ2-2; 9 positions match TRBD2. The CDR3 contains 17 residues. Per the germline V gene, CDR1 is GTSNPN and CDR2 is SVGIG (reference sequence). Trimming removed 3 bases from V and 0 bases from J; junction bases left unmatched: 8. This CDR3 reads CAWRPHSGSANTGELFF. The CDR3 DNA reads TGTGCCTGGAGGCCCCATAGCGGGAGTGCGAACACCGGGGAGCTGTTTTTT.

This chain connects TRBV6-1 to TRBJ2-2, with D unclear. Germline values: CDR1 MNHNS, CDR2 SASEGT. The CDR3 totals 13 residues. The ends were cut back, 4 bases at V and 2 bases at J, with 5 bases in the middle. CDR3 sequence (DNA): TGTGCCAGCAGTGTAAAAAACACCGGGGAGCTGTTTTTT. It yields the protein CASSVKNTGELFF.

The chain is built from TRBV6-1 and TRBJ1-2; 7 nucleotides align to TRBD1. The germline V gene encodes CDR1 MNHNS and CDR2 SASEGT. CDR3 size: 17 residues. Losses at the gene ends were 3 bases for V and 9 bases for J; bases not matched to a gene: 19. CDR3 DNA: TGTGCCAGCAGTGAGACGGCTCGACAGGGCCACATTATAAGCTACACCTTC. The encoded protein is CASSETARQGHIISYTF.

J is TRBJ2-7 and V is TRBV28; no clear D. This CDR3 contains 14 residues. Germline lookup yields CDR1 MDHEN and CDR2 SYDVKM. V was cut by 7 bases and J by 6 bases, with 19 bases left in between. CDR3 sequence: CASTWAIPPFEQYF. In DNA, the CDR3 is TGTGCCAGCACCTGGGCGATTCCCCCCTTCGAGCAGTACTTC.

The chain combines TRBV19 with TRBJ1-1; possible D gene TRBD1, 6 bases. V dropped 3 bases and J dropped 3 bases, with 11 bases sitting between them. The CDR3 consists of 14 residues. CDR1 is LNHDA, CDR2 SQIVND, per germline (reference sequence). The CDR3 nucleotides read TGTGCCAGTAGTATTCCTGGGGGCGACACTGAAGCTTTCTTT. It is translated as CASSIPGGDTEAFF.

V gene TRBV29-1 combines with J gene TRBJ2-7; 7 bases line up with TRBD1. The CDR3 sequence is 13 residues long. V trimming: 4 bases; J trimming: 0 bases; junction bases outside the gene matches: 3. Germline V gene data show CDR1 as SQVTM and CDR2 as ANQGSEA. The CDR3, as DNA: TGCAGCGTTGGACAGGGATTCTCCTACGAGCAGTACTTC. Its translation: CSVGQGFSYEQYF.

This clone came up a few times. The chain combines TRBV28 with TRBJ1-4; 7 bases line up with TRBD1. Germline V CDR1 and CDR2: MDHEN, SYDVKM. CDR3 length equals 16 residues. V was clipped by 4 bases and J by 3 bases; unmatched bases: 8. The CDR3 bases are TGTGCCAGCAGTTCTCCGACAGGGAGGTCTAATGAAAAACTGTTTTTT. This sequence encodes CASSSPTGRSNEKLFF. Combining the CDR3 with reference TRBV28 and TRBJ1-4 gives the whole variable domain DVKVTQSSRYLVKRTGEKVFLECVQDMDHENMFWYRQDPGLGLRLIYFSYDVKMKEKGDIPEGYSVSREKKERFSLILESASTNQTSMYLCASSSPTGRSNEKLFFGSGTQLSVL.

The DNA for the CDR3 is TGTGCCAGCAGTTATTGGGGGGACCCAGGTCGCGGTGAGCAGTTCTTC. Protein product: CASSYWGDPGRGEQFF. This chain links TRBV6-5 with TRBJ2-1; possible D gene TRBD2, 6 bases. The length of the CDR3 is 16 residues. The V end was cut by 3 bases, the J end by 9 bases, with 21 bases between. CDR1 is MNHEY and CDR2 is SVGAGI in the germline V gene.

This clone was counted many times. The rearrangement joins TRBV28 to TRBJ1-1; D is undetermined. V dropped 5 bases and J dropped 3 bases, with 16 bases sitting between them. Germline V gene sequence: CDR1 MDHEN, CDR2 SYDVKM. The CDR3 contains 15 residues. CDR3 sequence: CASSPLRVGDTEAFF. The CDR3 nucleotides read TGTGCCAGCAGTCCCCTGAGGGTTGGGGACACTGAAGCTTTCTTT.

The CDR3 region has the DNA TGTGCCAGCATGGGTGGGAGAGTTGGGGGCTTCGAGCAGTACTTC. Residues: CASMGGRVGGFEQYF. V gene TRBV28 combines with J gene TRBJ2-7; D might be TRBD1 (6 bases). Trimming cost V 7 bases and J 6 bases, with 22 bases left between them. CDR1 MDHEN and CDR2 SYDVKM come from the germline V gene. CDR3 size: 15 residues.

The chain joins TRBV9 to TRBJ2-3, with 8 nucleotides matching TRBD2. This CDR3 spans 15 amino acids. Germline V gene lookup returns CDR1 SGDLS and CDR2 YYNGEE. With 7 bases clipped from V and 1 base from J, the junction kept 8 bases outside the gene matches. The CDR3 DNA reads as TGTGCCAGCGGCCGGGGGGGGATGGGCACAGATACGCAGTATTTT. Encoded protein: CASGRGGMGTDTQYF.

This clone was counted once. CDR3 bases: TGTGCCAGCAGTTTTCGAGCAGGGGATTCTTCTGAAGCTTTCTTT. Translating it yields CASSFRAGDSSEAFF. The chain is built from TRBV27 and TRBJ1-1, with D possibly being TRBD1 (6 bases). Germline CDR1 reads MNHEY; CDR2 reads SMNVEV (reference sequence). The CDR3 contains 15 residues. The V and J ends lost 3 bases and 6 bases respectively, with 17 bases between them.

This chain connects TRBV9 to TRBJ2-3, with 8 positions matching TRBD2. The junction had 6 bases not matched to a gene; V was cut back by 0 bases and J by 0 bases. The CDR3 consists of 17 residues. From germline, CDR1 is SGDLS and CDR2 YYNGEE. The CDR3 region is CASSVEASGSSTDTQYF. As DNA, the CDR3 is TGTGCCAGCAGCGTAGAAGCTAGCGGGTCAAGCACAGATACGCAGTATTTT.

The chain employs TRBV28 and TRBJ1-1, with D possibly TRBD1 on 5 matching bases. This CDR3 region has 12 residues. The V gene lost 7 bases and the J gene lost 3 bases, with 9 bases spanning the gap. The V gene's germline CDR1 is MDHEN and CDR2 SYDVKM. CDR3 DNA sequence: TGTGCCAGCAAGAAGGGGTACACTGAAGCTTTCTTT. Translated, it gives CASKKGYTEAFF. The full variable domain, with the rest looked up from reference TRBV28 and TRBJ1-1, is DVKVTQSSRYLVKRTGEKVFLECVQDMDHENMFWYRQDPGLGLRLIYFSYDVKMKEKGDIPEGYSVSREKKERFSLILESASTNQTSMYLCASKKGYTEAFFGQGTRLTVV.

The chain is built from TRBV5-1 and TRBJ2-3, with a tentative D call TRBD1 (5 bases). Looked up from germline, CDR1 is SGHRS and CDR2 is YFSETQ. This CDR3 has 15 amino acids. V was trimmed by 1 base and J by 3 bases, leaving 12 bases between them. The CDR3 spells CASSLSGFGTDTQYF. The CDR3 DNA sequence: TGCGCCAGCAGCTTGTCAGGGTTTGGTACAGATACGCAGTATTTT.

This clone was seen once. The rearrangement uses TRBV15 and TRBJ1-2; TRBD1 matches at 10 bases. The germline V gene has CDR1 LNHNV and CDR2 YYDKDF (reference sequence). The CDR3 is 15 residues long. Trimming at V came to 3 bases and at J to 8 bases, leaving 9 bases not matched to a gene. For the CDR3, the DNA is TGTGCCACCAGCAGCGTCGGGACAGGGGACTCGGGCTACACCTTC. It codes for CATSSVGTGDSGYTF.

The chain links TRBV5-4 to TRBJ2-1; 9 bases fit TRBD1. The CDR3 contains 17 residues. The junction had 17 bases not matched to a gene; V was cut back by 4 bases and J by 9 bases. Per germline, CDR1 SGHNT and CDR2 YYREEE (reference sequence). The CDR3 here is CASSPRTGQGPPAEQFF. In DNA form, the CDR3 reads TGTGCCAGCAGCCCACGAACCGGACAGGGGCCACCTGCTGAGCAGTTCTTC.

This clone has just a few counts. The rearrangement joins TRBV2 to TRBJ2-6, with a possible D match to TRBD2 (6 bases). The germline V gene encodes CDR1 SNHLY and CDR2 FYNNEI. V lost 4 bases, J lost 0 bases, and 13 bases lay in between. This CDR3 is 17 amino acids long. The DNA for the CDR3 is TGTGCCAGCAGTGCGGAGGGGCCAAGCTCTGGGGCCAACGTCCTGACTTTC. Protein sequence: CASSAEGPSSGANVLTF.

The chain combines TRBV9 with TRBJ1-2, with TRBD1 identical over 8 bases. CDR3 size: 15 residues. V lost 0 bases, J lost 4 bases, and 5 bases stayed unmatched. CDR1 and CDR2 from the germline V gene are SGDLS and YYNGEE. CDR3 residues: CASSVGTGSPYGYTF. CDR3 bases: TGTGCCAGCAGCGTAGGGACAGGGAGCCCCTATGGCTACACCTTC.

The J gene is TRBJ2-7, the V gene TRBV19, with 11 bases that match TRBD1. This CDR3 has 13 amino acids. V shed 4 bases, J shed 6 bases, and the junction held 2 bases outside the gene matches. CDR1 and CDR2 from the germline V gene are LNHDA and SQIVND (reference sequence). In nucleotides, the CDR3 is TGTGCCAGTAGTAGGGACAGGGGGTCCGAGCAGTACTTC. Protein product: CASSRDRGSEQYF.

J is TRBJ2-4 and V is TRBV28, with D unresolved. This CDR3 region has 13 residues. Germline V CDR1 and CDR2: MDHEN, SYDVKM. V shed 8 bases and J shed 0 bases, with 8 bases lying between them. As DNA, the CDR3 is TGTGCCAGCTTACTACTAGCCAAAAACATTCAGTACTTC. Protein sequence: CASLLLAKNIQYF.

The chain is built from TRBV19 and TRBJ1-5, with D possibly matching TRBD1 (6 bases). The germline gives CDR1 LNHDA, CDR2 SQIVND (reference sequence). V lost 1 base and J 7 bases, leaving 11 bases between the germline ends. This CDR3 region has 14 residues. The CDR3, as DNA: TGTGCCAGTAGTATAGCCCCAGGGGACCAGCCCCAGCATTTT. The encoded protein is CASSIAPGDQPQHF. Drawing the rest from reference TRBV19 and TRBJ1-5, the complete variable domain is DGGITQSPKYLFRKEGQNVTLSCEQNLNHDAMYWYRQDPGQGLRLIYYSQIVNDFQKGDIAEGYSVSREKKESFPLTVTSAQKNPTAFYLCASSIAPGDQPQHFGDGTRLSIL.

A single count supports this clone. The rearrangement joins TRBV21-1 to TRBJ1-1; TRBD1 is the table's D call, not checked against the DNA. TRBV21-1 is a pseudogene segment. The CDR3 consists of 15 residues. CDR3 in DNA: TGTGCCAGCAGCAAATTTCAGGGGCGCCTCACTGAAGCTTTCTTT. Residues: CASSKFQGRLTEAFF.

The DNA for the CDR3 is TGTGCCAGCAGTGTCCTAGCGGGAGATTACGAGCAGTACTTC. Its translation is CASSVLAGDYEQYF. The chain joins TRBV2 to TRBJ2-7; 10 bases match TRBD2. Unmatched junction bases numbered 4, after V lost 4 bases and J lost 4 bases. The CDR3 contains 14 residues. Germline CDR1 is SNHLY and CDR2 is FYNNEI.

The rearrangement uses TRBV27 and TRBJ1-2, with D perhaps TRBD1 (6 bases). This CDR3 region has 13 residues. Deletions cut 3 bases from V and 8 bases from J, with 13 bases between. CDR1 is MNHEY, CDR2 SMNVEV, per germline (reference sequence). The CDR3 loop reads CASSLGAEWGYTF. DNA of the CDR3: TGTGCCAGCAGTTTGGGGGCCGAGTGGGGCTACACCTTC.